The 12 T cell receptor beta chains in this list originate from one sample, sequenced in a study of blood T cells in healthy people across ages. It was with a sample-barcoded 5' primer and a J-beta primer mix that a second PCR of roughly 6 to 12 cycles was run. Each CDR3 protein is one row after TCRdb ran MiXCR on the 5' RACE reads. The table records hundreds of thousands of distinct CDR3 sequences, 20% to 25% of them present only once. Source material: blood. Receptor source: a man aged 70 or older in good health.

The table lists this clonotype with many counts. The chain has TRBV20-1 and TRBJ2-3; 8 positions agree with TRBD2. This CDR3 contains 15 residues. Looked up from germline, CDR1 is DFQATT and CDR2 is SNEGSKA (reference sequence). After removal of 1 base from V and 5 bases from J, the junction contained 8 bases not matched to a gene. The CDR3 sequence is CSARGPAGVVDTQYF. The DNA of the CDR3 is TGCAGTGCTAGAGGTCCAGCGGGAGTTGTAGATACGCAGTATTTT.

CDR3 in amino acids: CASSQIPGLETQYF. The CDR3 nucleotides are TGTGCCAGCAGCCAAATCCCGGGGCTAGAGACCCAGTACTTC. The V and J genes are TRBV3-1 and TRBJ2-5; D could derive from TRBD1 or TRBD2 (5 bases each). Germline values: CDR1 LGHDT, CDR2 YNNKEL (reference sequence). The ends were cut back, 2 bases at V and 4 bases at J, with 11 bases in the middle. The CDR3 consists of 14 residues.

The chain couples TRBV15 to TRBJ1-1; D uncertain. Germline V gene data show CDR1 as LNHNV and CDR2 as YYDKDF (reference sequence). Trimming pared 4 bases from V and 4 bases from J, leaving 13 bases between. The CDR3 is 14 amino acids. CDR3 region: CATSTRESFTEAFF. For the CDR3, the DNA is TGTGCCACCAGCACTCGGGAGAGTTTCACTGAAGCTTTCTTT.

This clonotype was counted between two and nine times. J is TRBJ1-4 and V is TRBV2; D unclear. Germline CDR1 SNHLY, CDR2 FYNNEI. CDR3 length equals 15 residues. The V end lost 1 base, the J end lost 8 bases, and 14 bases lay between the germline ends. The CDR3 DNA reads as TGTGCCAGCAGTGAAGTTGCAGGACGGAGCGAAAAACTGTTTTTT. Translation: CASSEVAGRSEKLFF.

The genes are TRBV5-1 and TRBJ2-3; D tentatively fits TRBD1 or TRBD2 (6 bases each). V lost 3 bases to trimming and J lost 4 bases, with 15 bases between them. Germline CDR1 SGHRS, CDR2 YFSETQ. The CDR3 consists of 15 residues. CDR3 loop: CASSSGGGRADTQYF. The CDR3 nucleotides are TGCGCCAGCAGCTCGGGTGGGGGGCGCGCAGATACGCAGTATTTT.

Many counts were recorded for this clonotype. V is TRBV4-3 and J is TRBJ1-3; 7 nucleotides match TRBD1. The junction had 4 bases not matched to a gene; V was cut back by 0 bases and J by 2 bases. Germline V gene lookup returns CDR1 LGHNA and CDR2 YSLEER. This CDR3 comprises 16 residues. The CDR3: CASSQDSQGAGNTIYF. Written as DNA, the CDR3 is TGCGCCAGCAGCCAAGATAGTCAGGGGGCTGGAAACACCATATATTTT.

Of note for this clonotype: The conserved phenylalanine or tryptophan normally closing the CDR3 is absent here, so this likely arose from a read error. V and J are TRBV9 and TRBJ1-2, with D perhaps TRBD1 (5 bases). CDR1 is SGDLS, CDR2 YYNGEE, per germline. The CDR3 is 13 amino acids. Trimming stripped 0 bases from V and 4 bases from J, with 7 bases between. The CDR3 region has the DNA TGTGCCAGCAGCGTAGGGGGCTCCTATGGCTACACCTTA. Protein: CASSVGGSYGYTL.

About this clonotype itself: The conserved phenylalanine or tryptophan normally closing the CDR3 is absent here, so this likely arose from a read error. The rearrangement joins TRBV15 to TRBJ2-7; D unresolved. This CDR3 has 17 residues. Germline CDR1 reads LNHNV; CDR2 reads YYDKDF (reference sequence). Trimming took 0 bases from V and 3 from J, leaving 18 bases between them. CDR3 amino acids: CATSRDLGDTFFYEQYL. The CDR3 coding sequence is TGTGCCACCAGCAGAGATCTAGGAGACACCTTTTTCTACGAGCAGTACCTC.

This clonotype was observed a few times. The chain carries TRBV7-9 and TRBJ2-6; D call uncertain. With 10 bases removed from V and 10 bases from J, the gap between germline ends came to 5 bases. Germline lookup yields CDR1 SEHNR and CDR2 FQNEAQ (reference sequence). The CDR3 totals 9 residues. The CDR3 nucleotides read TGTGCCACGAATAACGTCCTGACTTTC. Its translation: CATNNVLTF.

The chain combines TRBV29-1 with TRBJ2-5; either TRBD1 or TRBD2 may fit D (5 bases each). The CDR3 sequence is 13 residues long. Between the trimmed V and J ends, which lost 4 bases and 5 bases, there was a span of 14 bases. Germline CDR1 is SQVTM and CDR2 is ANQGSEA. In DNA, the CDR3 is TGCAGCGTTGTGGGACCGCGGCGGGAGACCCAGTACTTC. It codes for CSVVGPRRETQYF.

The chain carries TRBV20-1 and TRBJ2-5, with 9 bases identical to TRBD2. Looked up from germline, CDR1 is DFQATT and CDR2 is SNEGSKA (reference sequence). The CDR3 sequence is 16 residues long. V was pared by 0 bases and J by 4 bases, with 9 bases of the junction left unmatched. CDR3 DNA sequence: TGCAGTGCTAGAGACCCTAGCGGGGATAGGCTAGAGACCCAGTACTTC. Protein product: CSARDPSGDRLETQYF.

The rearrangement uses TRBV7-2 and TRBJ2-1; no firm D call. The V gene's germline CDR1 is SGHTA and CDR2 FQGNSA. There are 13 residues in the CDR3. Deletions cut 1 base from V and 4 bases from J, with 5 bases between. The CDR3 sequence is CASSLGMYNEQFF. Here the CDR3 DNA reads TGTGCCAGCAGCTTAGGCATGTACAATGAGCAGTTCTTC. The whole variable domain, filled in from reference TRBV7-2 and TRBJ2-1, reads GAGVSQSPSNKVTEKGKDVELRCDPISGHTALYWYRQSLGQGLEFLIYFQGNSAPDKSGLPSDRFSAERTGGSVSTLTIQRTQQEDSAVYLCASSLGMYNEQFFGPGTRLTVL.